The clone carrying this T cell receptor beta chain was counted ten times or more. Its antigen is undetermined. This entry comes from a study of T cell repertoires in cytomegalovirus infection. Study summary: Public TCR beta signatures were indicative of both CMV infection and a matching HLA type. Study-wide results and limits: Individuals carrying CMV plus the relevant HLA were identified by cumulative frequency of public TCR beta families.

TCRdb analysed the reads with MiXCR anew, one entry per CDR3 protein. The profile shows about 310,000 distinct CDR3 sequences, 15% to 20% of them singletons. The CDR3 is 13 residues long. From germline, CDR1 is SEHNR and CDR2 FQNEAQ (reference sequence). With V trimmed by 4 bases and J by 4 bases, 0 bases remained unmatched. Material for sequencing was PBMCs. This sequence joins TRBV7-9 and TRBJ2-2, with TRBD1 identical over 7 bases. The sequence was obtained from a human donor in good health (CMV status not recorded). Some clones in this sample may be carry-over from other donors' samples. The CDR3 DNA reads TGTGCCAGCAGCTCAGGGGGCACCGGGGAGCTGTTTTTT. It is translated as CASSSGGTGELFF.